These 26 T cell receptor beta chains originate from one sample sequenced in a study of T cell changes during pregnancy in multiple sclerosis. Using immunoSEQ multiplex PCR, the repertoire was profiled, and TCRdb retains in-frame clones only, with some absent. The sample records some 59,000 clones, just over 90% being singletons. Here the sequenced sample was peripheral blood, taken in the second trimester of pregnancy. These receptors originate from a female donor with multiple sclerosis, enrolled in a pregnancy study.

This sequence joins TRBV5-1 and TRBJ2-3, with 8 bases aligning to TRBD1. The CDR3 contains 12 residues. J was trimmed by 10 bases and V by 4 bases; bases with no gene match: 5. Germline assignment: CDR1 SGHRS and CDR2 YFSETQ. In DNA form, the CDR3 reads TGCGCCAGCAGCCCACAGGGGGTTCCGCAGTATTTT. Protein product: CASSPQGVPQYF. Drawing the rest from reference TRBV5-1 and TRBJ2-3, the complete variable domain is KAGVTQTPRYLIKTRGQQVTLSCSPISGHRSVSWYQQTPGQGLQFLFEYFSETQRNKGNFPGRFSGRQFSNSRSEMNVSTLELGDSALYLCASSPQGVPQYFGPGTRLTVL.

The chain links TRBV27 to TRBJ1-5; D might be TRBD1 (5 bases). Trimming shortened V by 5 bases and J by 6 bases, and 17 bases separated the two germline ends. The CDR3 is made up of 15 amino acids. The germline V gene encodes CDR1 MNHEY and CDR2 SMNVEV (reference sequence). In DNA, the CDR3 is TGTGCCAGCAGTCTAATCAGGGCAGTAGGTCAGCCCCAGCATTTT. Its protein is CASSLIRAVGQPQHF.

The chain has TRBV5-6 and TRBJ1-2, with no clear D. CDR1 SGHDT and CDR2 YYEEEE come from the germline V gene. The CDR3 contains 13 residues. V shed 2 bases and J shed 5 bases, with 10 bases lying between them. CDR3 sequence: CASSLSDGYGYTF. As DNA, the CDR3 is TGTGCCAGCAGCTTAAGTGACGGGTATGGCTACACCTTC.

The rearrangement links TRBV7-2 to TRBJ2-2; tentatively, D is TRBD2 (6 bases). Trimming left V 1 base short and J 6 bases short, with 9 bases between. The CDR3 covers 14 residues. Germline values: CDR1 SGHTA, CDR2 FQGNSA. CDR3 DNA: TGTGCCAGCAGCTTAGTCGGAGGGTCCGGGGAGCTGTTTTTT. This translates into CASSLVGGSGELFF.

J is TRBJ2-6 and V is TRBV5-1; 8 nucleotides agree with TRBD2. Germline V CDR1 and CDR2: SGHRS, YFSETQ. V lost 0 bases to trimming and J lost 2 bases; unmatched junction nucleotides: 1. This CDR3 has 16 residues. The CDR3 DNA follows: TGCGCCAGCAGCTTGGGGGGACTAGCTGGGGCCAACGTCCTGACTTTC. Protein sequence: CASSLGGLAGANVLTF.

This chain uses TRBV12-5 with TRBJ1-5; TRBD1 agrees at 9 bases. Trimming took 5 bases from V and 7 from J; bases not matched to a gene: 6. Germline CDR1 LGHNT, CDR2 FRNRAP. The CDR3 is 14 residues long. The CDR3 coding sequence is TGTGCTAGTGGTCAGGACAGGGGCGGACAGCCCCAGCATTTT. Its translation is CASGQDRGGQPQHF.

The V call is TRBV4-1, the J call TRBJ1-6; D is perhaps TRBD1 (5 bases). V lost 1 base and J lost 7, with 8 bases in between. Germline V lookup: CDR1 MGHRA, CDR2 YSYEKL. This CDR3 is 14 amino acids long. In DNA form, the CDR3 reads TGCGCCAGCAGCCAAGTTCGGACAAATTCACCCCTCCACTTT. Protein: CASSQVRTNSPLHF.

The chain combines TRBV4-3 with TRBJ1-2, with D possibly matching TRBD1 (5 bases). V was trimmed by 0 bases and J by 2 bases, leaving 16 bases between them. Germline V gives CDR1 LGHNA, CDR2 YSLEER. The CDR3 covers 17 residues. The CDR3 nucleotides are TGCGCCAGCAGCCAAGAAGGCGGGACCCTGGGAAACTATGGCTACACCTTC. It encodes CASSQEGGTLGNYGYTF.

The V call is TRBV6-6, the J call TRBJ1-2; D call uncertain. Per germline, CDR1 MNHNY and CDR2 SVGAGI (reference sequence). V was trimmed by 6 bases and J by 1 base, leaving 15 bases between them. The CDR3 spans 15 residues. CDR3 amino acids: CASSPWTDFNYGYTF. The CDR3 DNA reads TGTGCCAGCAGCCCTTGGACTGACTTTAACTATGGCTACACCTTC.

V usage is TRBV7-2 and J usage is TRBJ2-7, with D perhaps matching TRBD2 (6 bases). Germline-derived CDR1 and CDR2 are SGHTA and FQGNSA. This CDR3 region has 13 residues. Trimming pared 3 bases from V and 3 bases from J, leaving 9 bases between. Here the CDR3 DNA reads TGTGCCAGCAGCTTGGGACTCTTCTACGAGCAGTACTTC. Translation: CASSLGLFYEQYF.

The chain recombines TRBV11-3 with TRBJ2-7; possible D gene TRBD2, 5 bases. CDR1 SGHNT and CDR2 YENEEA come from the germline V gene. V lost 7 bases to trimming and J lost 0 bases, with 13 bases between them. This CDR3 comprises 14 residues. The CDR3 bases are TGTGCCAGCACGCGGTGGGAGTTCTCCTACGAGCAGTACTTC. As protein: CASTRWEFSYEQYF.

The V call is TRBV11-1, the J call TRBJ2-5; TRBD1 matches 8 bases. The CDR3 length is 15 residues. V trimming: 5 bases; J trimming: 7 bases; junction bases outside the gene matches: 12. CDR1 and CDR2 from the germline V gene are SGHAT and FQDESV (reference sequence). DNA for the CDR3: TGTGCCAGCAGCCCCGGGACAGGAGGACCCCGGACCCAGTACTTC. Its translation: CASSPGTGGPRTQYF.

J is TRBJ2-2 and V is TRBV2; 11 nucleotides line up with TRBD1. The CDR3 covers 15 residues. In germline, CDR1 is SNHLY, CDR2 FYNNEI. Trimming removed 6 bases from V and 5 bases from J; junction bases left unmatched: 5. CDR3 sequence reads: CASRTGTGGTGELFF. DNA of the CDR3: TGTGCCAGCAGGACCGGGACAGGGGGTACCGGGGAGCTGTTTTTT.

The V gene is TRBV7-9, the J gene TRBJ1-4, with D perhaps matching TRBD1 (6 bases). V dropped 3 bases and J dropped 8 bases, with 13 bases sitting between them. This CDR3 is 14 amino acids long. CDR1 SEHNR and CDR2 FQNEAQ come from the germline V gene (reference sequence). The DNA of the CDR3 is TGTGCCAGCAGCTTGCCGACAGGTGGGGAAAAACTGTTTTTT. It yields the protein CASSLPTGGEKLFF.

The CDR3 region is CASSIGQGNSYGYTF. The CDR3 coding sequence is TGTGCCAGTAGTATCGGACAGGGCAATAGCTATGGCTACACCTTC. V gene TRBV19 combines with J gene TRBJ1-2; 8 bases fit TRBD1. Trimming removed 3 bases from V and 4 bases from J; junction bases left unmatched: 7. The length of the CDR3 is 15 residues. CDR1 and CDR2 from the germline V gene are LNHDA and SQIVND (reference sequence).

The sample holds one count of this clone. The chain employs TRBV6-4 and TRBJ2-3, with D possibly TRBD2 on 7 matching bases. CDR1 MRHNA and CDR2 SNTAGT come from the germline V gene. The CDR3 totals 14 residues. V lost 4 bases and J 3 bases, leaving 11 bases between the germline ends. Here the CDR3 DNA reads TGTGCCAGCAGTGGGGGGGGCCTTACAGATACGCAGTATTTT. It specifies CASSGGGLTDTQYF.

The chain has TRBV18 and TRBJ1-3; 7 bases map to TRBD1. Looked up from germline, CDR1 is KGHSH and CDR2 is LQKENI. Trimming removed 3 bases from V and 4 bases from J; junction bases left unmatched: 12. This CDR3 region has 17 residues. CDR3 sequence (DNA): TGTGCCAGCTCACCCGCCCACGGGACAGTATTCGGAAACACCATATATTTT. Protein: CASSPAHGTVFGNTIYF. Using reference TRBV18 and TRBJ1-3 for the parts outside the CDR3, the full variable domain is NAGVMQNPRHLVRRRGQEARLRCSPMKGHSHVYWYRQLPEEGLKFMVYLQKENIIDESGMPKERFSAEFPKEGPSILRIQQVVRGDSAAYFCASSPAHGTVFGNTIYFGEGSWLTVV.

The CDR3 nucleotides read TGTGCCAGCAGCCACTCTCCCCTGGGGACAGGGGGCTATGGCTACACCTTC. Its protein product is CASSHSPLGTGGYGYTF. This sequence joins TRBV7-8 and TRBJ1-2; 11 bases map to TRBD1. Germline values: CDR1 SGHVS, CDR2 FQNEAQ. The V gene end was trimmed by 5 bases and the J gene end by 4 bases; junction bases not matched to a gene: 12. This CDR3 contains 17 residues.

CDR3 in DNA: TGTGCCAGCAGCCCCACGCCGGGACAGGCAGGAAAACTGTTTTTT. Amino acids: CASSPTPGQAGKLFF. The V gene is TRBV5-6, the J gene TRBJ1-4; 8 bases line up with TRBD1. V shed 4 bases and J 10 bases; nucleotides not matched to a gene: 12. The length of the CDR3 is 15 residues. CDR1 is SGHDT, CDR2 YYEEEE, per germline.

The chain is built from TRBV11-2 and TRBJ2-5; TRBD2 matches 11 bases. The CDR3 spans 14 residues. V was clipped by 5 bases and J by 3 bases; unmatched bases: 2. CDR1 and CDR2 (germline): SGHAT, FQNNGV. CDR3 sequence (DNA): TGTGCCAGCAGCGAACTAGCGGGGGAAGAGACCCAGTACTTC. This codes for CASSELAGEETQYF.

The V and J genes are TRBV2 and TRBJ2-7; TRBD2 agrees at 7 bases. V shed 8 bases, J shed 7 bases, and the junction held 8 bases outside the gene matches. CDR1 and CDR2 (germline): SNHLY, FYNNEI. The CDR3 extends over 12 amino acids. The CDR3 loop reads CASLGTTGEQYF. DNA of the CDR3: TGTGCCAGCCTTGGGACTACGGGTGAGCAGTACTTC.

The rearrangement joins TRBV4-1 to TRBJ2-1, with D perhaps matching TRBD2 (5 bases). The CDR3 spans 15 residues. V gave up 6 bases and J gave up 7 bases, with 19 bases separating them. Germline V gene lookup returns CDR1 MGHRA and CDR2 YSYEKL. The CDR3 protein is CASRPGLAKKNEQFF. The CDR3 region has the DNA TGCGCCAGCAGACCAGGACTGGCAAAAAAAAATGAGCAGTTCTTC.

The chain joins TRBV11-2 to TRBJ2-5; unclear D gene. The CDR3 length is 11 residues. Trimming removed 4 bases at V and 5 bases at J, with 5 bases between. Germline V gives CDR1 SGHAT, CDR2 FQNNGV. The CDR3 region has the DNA TGTGCCAGCAGCTCTCCGGAGACCCAGTACTTC. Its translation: CASSSPETQYF.

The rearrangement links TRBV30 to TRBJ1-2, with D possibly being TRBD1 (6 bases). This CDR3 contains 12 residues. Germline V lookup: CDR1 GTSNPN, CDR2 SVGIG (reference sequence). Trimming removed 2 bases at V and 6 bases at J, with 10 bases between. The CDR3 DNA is TGTGCCTGGAGTAGGACAGTGGATGGCTACACCTTC. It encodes CAWSRTVDGYTF. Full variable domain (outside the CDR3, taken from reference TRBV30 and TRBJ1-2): SQTIHQWPATLVQPVGSPLSLECTVEGTSNPNLYWYRQAAGRGLQLLFYSVGIGQISSEVPQNLSASRPQDRQFILSSKKLLLSDSGFYLCAWSRTVDGYTFGSGTRLTVV.

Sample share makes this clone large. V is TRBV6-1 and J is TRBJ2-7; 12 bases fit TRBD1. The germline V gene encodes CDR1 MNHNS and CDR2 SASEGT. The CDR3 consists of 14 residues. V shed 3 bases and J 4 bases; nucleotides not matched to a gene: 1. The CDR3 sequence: CASSEGQGAYEQYF. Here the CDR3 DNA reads TGTGCCAGCAGTGAGGGACAGGGGGCGTACGAGCAGTACTTC.

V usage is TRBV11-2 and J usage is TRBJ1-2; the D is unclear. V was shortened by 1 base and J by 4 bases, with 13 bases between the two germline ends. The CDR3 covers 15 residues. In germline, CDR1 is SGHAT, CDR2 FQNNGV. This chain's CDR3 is CASSLGGGRGYGYTF. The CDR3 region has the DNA TGTGCCAGCAGCTTAGGAGGCGGTCGTGGCTATGGCTACACCTTC. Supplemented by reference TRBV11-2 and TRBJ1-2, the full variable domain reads EAGVAQSPRYKIIEKRQSVAFWCNPISGHATLYWYQQILGQGPKLLIQFQNNGVVDDSQLPKDRFSAERLKGVDSTLKIQPAKLEDSAVYLCASSLGGGRGYGYTFGSGTRLTVV.